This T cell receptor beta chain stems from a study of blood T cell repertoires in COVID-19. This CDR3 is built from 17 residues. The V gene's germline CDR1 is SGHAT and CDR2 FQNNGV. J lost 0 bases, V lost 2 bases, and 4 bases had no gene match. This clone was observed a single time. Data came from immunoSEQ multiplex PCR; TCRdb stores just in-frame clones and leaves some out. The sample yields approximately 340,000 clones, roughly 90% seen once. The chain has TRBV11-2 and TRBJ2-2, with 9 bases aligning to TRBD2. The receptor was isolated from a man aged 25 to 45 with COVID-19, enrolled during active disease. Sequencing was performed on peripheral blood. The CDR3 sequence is CASSLILAGPNTGELFF. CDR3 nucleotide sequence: TGTGCCAGCAGCTTAATCCTAGCGGGACCGAACACCGGGGAGCTGTTTTTT. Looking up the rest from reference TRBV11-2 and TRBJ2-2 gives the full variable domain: EAGVAQSPRYKIIEKRQSVAFWCNPISGHATLYWYQQILGQGPKLLIQFQNNGVVDDSQLPKDRFSAERLKGVDSTLKIQPAKLEDSAVYLCASSLILAGPNTGELFFGEGSRLTVL.